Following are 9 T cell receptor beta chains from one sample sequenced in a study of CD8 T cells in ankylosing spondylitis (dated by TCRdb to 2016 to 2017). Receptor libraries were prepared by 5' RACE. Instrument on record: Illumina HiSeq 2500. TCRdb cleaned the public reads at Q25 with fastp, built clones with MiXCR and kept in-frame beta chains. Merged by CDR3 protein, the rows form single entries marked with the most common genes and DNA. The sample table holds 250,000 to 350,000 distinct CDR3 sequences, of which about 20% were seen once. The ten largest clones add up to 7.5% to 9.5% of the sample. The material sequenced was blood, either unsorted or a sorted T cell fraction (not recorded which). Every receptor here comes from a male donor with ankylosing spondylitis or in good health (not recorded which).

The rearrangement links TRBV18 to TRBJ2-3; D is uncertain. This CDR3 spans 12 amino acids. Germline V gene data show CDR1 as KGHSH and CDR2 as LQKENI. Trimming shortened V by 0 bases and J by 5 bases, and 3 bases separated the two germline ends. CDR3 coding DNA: TGTGCCAGCTCACCACCGCAAGATACGCAGTATTTT. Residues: CASSPPQDTQYF.

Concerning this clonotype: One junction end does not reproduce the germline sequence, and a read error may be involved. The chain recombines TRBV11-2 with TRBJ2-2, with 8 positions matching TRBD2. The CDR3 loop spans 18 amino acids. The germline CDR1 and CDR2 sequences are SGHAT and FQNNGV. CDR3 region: CAGSPKTSAFLNTGELFF. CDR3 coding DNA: TGTGCCGGCAGCCCGAAGACTAGCGCGTTTTTGAACACCGGGGAGCTGTTTTTT.

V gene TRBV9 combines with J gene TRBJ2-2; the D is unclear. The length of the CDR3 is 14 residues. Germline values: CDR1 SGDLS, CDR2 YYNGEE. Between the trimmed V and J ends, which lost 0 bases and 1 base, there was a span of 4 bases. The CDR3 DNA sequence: TGTGCCAGCAGCGTAGTCCTGAACACCGGGGAGCTGTTTTTT. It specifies CASSVVLNTGELFF.

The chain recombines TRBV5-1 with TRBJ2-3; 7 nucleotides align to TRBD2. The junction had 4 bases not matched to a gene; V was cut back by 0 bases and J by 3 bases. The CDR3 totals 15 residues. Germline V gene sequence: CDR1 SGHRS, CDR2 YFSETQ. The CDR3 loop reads CASSLEVAGTDTQYF. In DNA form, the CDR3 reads TGCGCCAGCAGCTTGGAGGTAGCGGGTACAGATACGCAGTATTTT.

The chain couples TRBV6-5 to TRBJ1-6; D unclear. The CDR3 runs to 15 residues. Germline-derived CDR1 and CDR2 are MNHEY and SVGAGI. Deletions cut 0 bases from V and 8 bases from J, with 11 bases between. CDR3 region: CASSYSGQIDSPLHF. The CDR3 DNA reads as TGTGCCAGCAGTTACTCTGGGCAAATAGATTCACCCCTCCACTTT.

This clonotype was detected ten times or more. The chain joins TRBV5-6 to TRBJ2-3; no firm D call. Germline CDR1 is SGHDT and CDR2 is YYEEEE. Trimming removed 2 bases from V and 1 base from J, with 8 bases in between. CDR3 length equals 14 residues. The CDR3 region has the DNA TGTGCCAGCAGCTTTAAACGAGGCACAGATACGCAGTATTTT. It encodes CASSFKRGTDTQYF.

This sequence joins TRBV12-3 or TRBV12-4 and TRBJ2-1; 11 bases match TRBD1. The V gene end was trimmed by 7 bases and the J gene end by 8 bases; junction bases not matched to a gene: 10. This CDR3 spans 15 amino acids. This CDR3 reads CASNSGQGALDEQFF. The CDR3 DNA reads TGTGCCAGCAACTCAGGACAGGGGGCTTTAGATGAGCAGTTCTTC.

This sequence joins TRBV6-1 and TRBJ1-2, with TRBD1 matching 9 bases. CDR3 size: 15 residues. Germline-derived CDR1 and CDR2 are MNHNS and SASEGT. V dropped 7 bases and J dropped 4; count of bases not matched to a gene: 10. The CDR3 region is CASTDGQGRFYGYTF. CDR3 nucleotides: TGTGCCAGCACAGATGGACAGGGGCGGTTCTATGGCTACACCTTC.

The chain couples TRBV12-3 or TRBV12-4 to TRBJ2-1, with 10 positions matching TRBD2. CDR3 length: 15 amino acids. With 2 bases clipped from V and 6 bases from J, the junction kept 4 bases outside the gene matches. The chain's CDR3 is CASSLILAGINEQFF. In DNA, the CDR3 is TGTGCCAGCAGTTTAATACTAGCGGGGATCAATGAGCAGTTCTTC.